A selection of T cell receptor beta chains follows, all from one sample in a study of vaccination effects on CD4 cells after COVID-19. Their recognized antigens are unknown. Assay used: immunoSEQ multiplex PCR; TCRdb lists only in-frame clones, some missing. Of 71,000 or so clones in the sample, approximately 79% are singletons; the top ten hold roughly 4%. Source: CD4+ T cells from PBMCs cultured with HCoV-OC43 spike peptides, taken before COVID-19 vaccination. Every receptor here comes from a human donor who received a COVID-19 vaccine. Both conserved end residues are part of each CDR3. The order of the fields is clone size, CDR3 length, D gene, J gene, V gene, CDR3 DNA, CDR3 protein. D genes are given only for firm matches. Clone size is stated in some rows and not others, as once, few, many or a class when expanded.

>NA|14|NA|TRBJ2-5|TRBV6-5
TGTGCCAGCAGGAAAGGGGGGACCGAGGGGACCCAGTACTTC
CASRKGGTEGTQYF
>NA|14|NA|TRBJ1-2|TRBV27
TGTGCCAGCAGTTTACGGGGGGCTTCCTATGGCTACACCTTC
CASSLRGASYGYTF
>NA|15|NA|TRBJ1-5|TRBV30
TGTGCCTGGAGTGGTCACCCCGAGGGAAATCAGCCCCAGCATTTT
CAWSGHPEGNQPQHF
>few|14|NA|TRBJ1-1|TRBV9
TGTGCCAGCAGCGTAGGGGATCTGAACACTGAAGCTTTCTTT
CASSVGDLNTEAFF
>NA|15|NA|TRBJ2-4|TRBV2
TGTGCCAGCCAGTGGGCGGGGGCCAGCAAAAACATTCAGTACTTC
CASQWAGASKNIQYF
>few|14|NA|TRBJ1-1|TRBV7-3
TGTGCCAGCAGCTTAACAGGGCCGGGGACTGAAGCTTTCTTT
CASSLTGPGTEAFF
>once|15|TRBD2|TRBJ2-5|TRBV2
TGTGCCAGCAGTGACCGGGGGGGTCGTGGAGAGACCCAGTACTTC
CASSDRGGRGETQYF
>NA|13|NA|TRBJ1-4|TRBV19
TGTGCCAGTTCCGTGGGGGGAAATGAAAAACTGTTTTTT
CASSVGGNEKLFF
>NA|16|TRBD1|TRBJ2-2|TRBV6-6
TGTGCCAGCAGCTTAGGACAGGGGTCTTACACCGGGGAGCTGTTTTTT
CASSLGQGSYTGELFF
>NA|18|TRBD2|TRBJ2-1|TRBV19
TGTGCCAGTAGTTCCAGCGGACCGGGACTAGCGGGGATCAATGAGCAGTTCTTC
CASSSSGPGLAGINEQFF
>NA|16|NA|TRBJ1-4|TRBV6-6
TGTGCCAGCACCCGGACGGAGGCTGCAACTAATGAAAAACTGTTTTTT
CASTRTEAATNEKLFF
>once|16|TRBD2|TRBJ2-2|TRBV11-2
TGTGCCAGCAGCTATAATAGCGGGGGGGCTTTCGGGGAGCTGTTTTTT
CASSYNSGGAFGELFF
>NA|15|TRBD2|TRBJ2-5|TRBV2
TGTGCCATCCCCCTGACTAGCGGAGGGGAAGAGACCCAGTACTTC
CAIPLTSGGEETQYF
>NA|12|NA|TRBJ1-3|TRBV2
TGTGCCAGCAGTGTCGGGGGGCGCACCATATATTTT
CASSVGGRTIYF
>NA|15|TRBD2|TRBJ2-5|TRBV2
TGTGCCAGCAGTGAGAGGCTAGCGGGGGAAGAGACCCAGTACTTC
CASSERLAGEETQYF